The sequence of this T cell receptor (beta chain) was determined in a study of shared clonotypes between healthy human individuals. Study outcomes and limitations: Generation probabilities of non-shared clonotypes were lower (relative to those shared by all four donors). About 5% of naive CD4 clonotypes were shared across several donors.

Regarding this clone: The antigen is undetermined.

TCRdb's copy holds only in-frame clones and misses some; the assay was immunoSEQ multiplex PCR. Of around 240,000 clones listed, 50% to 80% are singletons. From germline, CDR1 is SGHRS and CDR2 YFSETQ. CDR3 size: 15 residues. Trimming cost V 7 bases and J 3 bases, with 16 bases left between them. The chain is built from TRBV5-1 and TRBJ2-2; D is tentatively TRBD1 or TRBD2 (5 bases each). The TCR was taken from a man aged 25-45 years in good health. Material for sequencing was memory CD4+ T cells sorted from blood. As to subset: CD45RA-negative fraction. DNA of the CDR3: TGCGCCAGCGAACCGGGGCACACCTACACCGGGGAGCTGTTTTTT. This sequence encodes CASEPGHTYTGELFF.